This TCR beta chain was captured in a study of identical twins. General study results and limits: Conclusions were based on cross-sectional statistical analysis, without following the same donors.

In this sample, this clonotype turned up many times. Its antigen is not known. One entry per CDR3 protein results from TCRdb running MiXCR on the 5' RACE reads. The data contain about 240,000 distinct CDR3 sequences, roughly 7.5% of them singletons. The donors were all healthy and Caucasian. CDR3 length: 15 residues. V dropped 2 bases and J dropped 7; count of bases not matched to a gene: 6. The sample was also reused in another study, on yellow fever vaccine responses in identical twins.

The chain joins TRBV12-3 or TRBV12-4 to TRBJ2-1; 9 bases fit TRBD2. The sample taken for sequencing was CD8+ T cells sorted from blood. This TCR came from a woman younger than 30 in good health. CDR3 in amino acids: CASSLWLAGENEQFF. CDR3 nucleotides: TGTGCCAGCAGTTTATGGTTAGCGGGAGAGAATGAGCAGTTCTTC.